The rows below give T cell receptor beta chains drawn from one sample of a study of radiation and T cells in renal cell carcinoma. Here immunoSEQ multiplex PCR was the method, and the copy in TCRdb shows in-frame clones only, minus some. The data hold some 120,000 clones, with around four fifths observed a single time. Sequenced material: blood, taken from a patient whose treatment included radiotherapy and nephrectomy. The receptors shown here come from an older woman with renal cell carcinoma. CDR3s include the opening cysteine and the closing phenylalanine or tryptophan. A D gene is named only where the DNA matches it firmly. Only some rows state a clone size, as once, few, many or a class for expanded clones.

cdr3_nt cdr3_aa clone_size d_call j_call v_call
TGTGCCAGCAGTGATCAGCGACCGAACACCGGGGAGCTGTTTTTT CASSDQRPNTGELFF NA NA TRBJ2-2 TRBV6-1
TGTGCCAGCGGAAAAGGCGGGGGGGCTGCAGATACGCAGTATTTT CASGKGGGAADTQYF once TRBD2 TRBJ2-3 TRBV9
TGTGCCACCTGCCGGGACAGGGGTGAAAAACTGTTTTTT CATCRDRGEKLFF NA TRBD1 TRBJ1-4 TRBV15
TGTGCCAGCAGCCTCGGACAGTCGTTGAACACCGGGGAGCTGTTTTTT CASSLGQSLNTGELFF NA NA TRBJ2-2 TRBV14
TGTGCCAGCAGTTTTGGCTCGGGACAGGGGGCCGGTGAAGCTTTCTTT CASSFGSGQGAGEAFF NA TRBD1 TRBJ1-1 TRBV6-5
TGTGCCAGCAGTGTCGGGACTGGCATTAGCTACGAGCAGTACTTC CASSVGTGISYEQYF NA NA TRBJ2-7 TRBV28
TGCGCCAGCAGCCTTCGGACTAGCGGCACAGATACGCAGTATTTT CASSLRTSGTDTQYF once TRBD2 TRBJ2-3 TRBV4-1
TGCGCCAGCAGTGAGTCGGGGACAGGGGTCGCGGCTTTCTTT CASSESGTGVAAFF once TRBD1 TRBJ1-1 TRBV10-1
TGTGCCAGTAGTAGGAGCTCTGGGGCCAACGTCCTGACTTTC CASSRSSGANVLTF NA NA TRBJ2-6 TRBV19
TGTGCCAGCAGCGTAGAGGGGCGGCCCACAGATACGCAGTATTTT CASSVEGRPTDTQYF NA NA TRBJ2-3 TRBV9
TGTGCCAGTAGACCGAGGGACAGCTACGAGCAGTACTTC CASRPRDSYEQYF NA TRBD1 TRBJ2-7 TRBV19
TGTGCCAGCAGCTTAGGGGTGAGCTCCTCACCCCTCCACTTT CASSLGVSSSPLHF few NA TRBJ1-6 TRBV13
TGTGCCAGCAGCTTAAGCTCCGCCGAGCAGTACTTC CASSLSSAEQYF NA NA TRBJ2-7 TRBV7-9
TGCGCCAGCAGCCAAAAAAACACGGGACAGACGAACACTGAAGCTTTCTTT CASSQKNTGQTNTEAFF NA TRBD1 TRBJ1-1 TRBV4-3
TGCAGCGTTCCGGGACTCCCGGCAGATGAGCAGTTCTTC CSVPGLPADEQFF NA NA TRBJ2-1 TRBV29-1
TGCAGTGCTGGGAGCTACCACGAGCAGTACTTC CSAGSYHEQYF NA NA TRBJ2-7 TRBV20-1
TGCGCCAGCAGCTTGGGACACTCTGGTGACTATAATTCACCCCTCCACTTT CASSLGHSGDYNSPLHF NA NA TRBJ1-6 TRBV5-1
TGTGCCAGCAGCTTGAAGGGGGCAGGTAGCAATCAGCCCCAGCATTTT CASSLKGAGSNQPQHF NA TRBD1 TRBJ1-5 TRBV5-5
TGCGCCAGCAGCTCGGAGACAGGGGGTAGGGAAAAACTGTTTTTT CASSSETGGREKLFF NA TRBD1 TRBJ1-4 TRBV5-1
TGCGCCAGCAGCCGACCACAGGGGGATCTAGCGGGAGATACAGATACGCAGTATTTT CASSRPQGDLAGDTDTQYF few TRBD2 TRBJ2-3 TRBV4-1
TGTGCCACCAGCAGGGGCCGGGGGCAGTTCACAGATACGCAGTATTTT CATSRGRGQFTDTQYF once NA TRBJ2-3 TRBV15
TGTGCCAGCAGCTTGGCAGGCTCTGGAAACACCATATATTTT CASSLAGSGNTIYF NA NA TRBJ1-3 TRBV7-3
TGTGCCAGCAGCGCCGCCGGGGAGACCCAGTACTTC CASSAAGETQYF NA NA TRBJ2-5 TRBV9
TGTGCCAGCAGCTTGGGGACATACTACGAGCAGTACTTC CASSLGTYYEQYF NA NA TRBJ2-7 TRBV5-6
TGTGCCAGCAGACCCAGGGGTACCTACGAGCAGTACTTC CASRPRGTYEQYF once NA TRBJ2-7 TRBV6-1
TGCGCCAGCAGCTTGGTTGGAGGACTCAACTCTGGGGCCAACGTCCTGACTTTC CASSLVGGLNSGANVLTF NA NA TRBJ2-6 TRBV5-1
TGTGCCAGCAGTGTTCAGGGAGGCCCAGATACGCAGTATTTT CASSVQGGPDTQYF NA NA TRBJ2-3 TRBV6-1
TGCGCCAGCAGCCAAGTTACTAACAGGGACGGGGCCAACGTCCTGACTTTC CASSQVTNRDGANVLTF NA NA TRBJ2-6 TRBV4-1
TGCGCCAGCAGCACCGGGGGAGGAAGTGGAACTGAAGCTTTCTTT CASSTGGGSGTEAFF NA NA TRBJ1-1 TRBV5-1
TGTGCCACCAGCCCCTACGAGGGTCAGTACCAAGAGACCCAGTACTTC CATSPYEGQYQETQYF NA NA TRBJ2-5 TRBV15
TGTGCCAGCAGCGTAGGGGACCTCAATTCACCCCTCCACTTT CASSVGDLNSPLHF NA NA TRBJ1-6 TRBV9
TGTGCCAGCAGCCCCGGTCCCCCTCAGAACACCGGGGAGCTGTTTTTT CASSPGPPQNTGELFF NA NA TRBJ2-2 TRBV7-2
TGTGCCAGCAGTTACGCCGGACAGGGGTTATACGAGCAGTACTTC CASSYAGQGLYEQYF NA TRBD1 TRBJ2-7 TRBV6-5
TGTGCCAGCAGCCCGAGGACAGGGGGCGCGATGAACATTCAGTACTTC CASSPRTGGAMNIQYF once TRBD1 TRBJ2-4 TRBV9
TGTGCCAGCAGCGTAGAGGGAACAGGTGGAGATACGCAGTATTTT CASSVEGTGGDTQYF NA NA TRBJ2-3 TRBV9
TGCAGCGTTGAAGGGGAGGGCGCAGACACTGAAGCTTTCTTT CSVEGEGADTEAFF NA NA TRBJ1-1 TRBV29-1
TGTGCCAGCAGCGGTCTGTGGAATGAGCAGTTCTTC CASSGLWNEQFF NA NA TRBJ2-1 TRBV7-8
TGTGCCAGCAGCCCCGGGACTAGCGGGAGACAAGAGGCAGATACGCAGTATTTT CASSPGTSGRQEADTQYF NA TRBD2 TRBJ2-3 TRBV7-9
TGTGCCAGTAGTAATCGTACGGGGGTCACCGGGGAGCTGTTTTTT CASSNRTGVTGELFF NA NA TRBJ2-2 TRBV19
TGTGCCAGCAGTTTATCCGCGGGGGAGACCCAGTACTTC CASSLSAGETQYF NA NA TRBJ2-5 TRBV28
TGTGCCAGCAGCTTATTGGGCGAGCAGTACTTC CASSLLGEQYF NA NA TRBJ2-7 TRBV5-4
TGCGCCAGCAGCTTGTACGGGGGGGCCAACACAGATACGCAGTATTTT CASSLYGGANTDTQYF NA TRBD2 TRBJ2-3 TRBV5-1
TGTGCCAGCAGTCCCCTTGGCTATGGCTACACCTTC CASSPLGYGYTF NA NA TRBJ1-2 TRBV28
TGTGCCAGCAGTCAGACAGGGAGCGAGCAGTACTTC CASSQTGSEQYF once TRBD1 TRBJ2-7 TRBV6-5
TGTGCCAGCAGCTTGGGACTTAGCAATCAACCCCAGCATTTT CASSLGLSNQPQHF NA NA TRBJ1-5 TRBV5-6
TGTGCCAGCAGTTCCGGAGGGTCGTCCTACGAGCAGTACTTC CASSSGGSSYEQYF NA NA TRBJ2-7 TRBV7-9
TGTGCCAGCAGTTGGACAGGAGGGACTGAAGCTTTCTTT CASSWTGGTEAFF few TRBD1 TRBJ1-1 TRBV27
TGTGCCAGCAACGGGGGGACTGGAAACACCATATATTTT CASNGGTGNTIYF NA NA TRBJ1-3 TRBV9
TGTGCCATCAGTCCAGGGGACGGCGAGCAGTACTTC CAISPGDGEQYF NA NA TRBJ2-7 TRBV10-3
TGTGCCAGCAGTTTTTCGGGGAAAGTAACTGGGGCCAACGTCCTGACTTTC CASSFSGKVTGANVLTF NA NA TRBJ2-6 TRBV27
TGTGCCAGCAGCCAAGGGGCCGGTTACCTAGCTTACGAGCAGTACTTC CASSQGAGYLAYEQYF NA NA TRBJ2-7 TRBV9
TGTGCCAGCACCTCCAGTAACCAAAAAGAAAAACTGTTTTTT CASTSSNQKEKLFF few NA TRBJ1-4 TRBV28